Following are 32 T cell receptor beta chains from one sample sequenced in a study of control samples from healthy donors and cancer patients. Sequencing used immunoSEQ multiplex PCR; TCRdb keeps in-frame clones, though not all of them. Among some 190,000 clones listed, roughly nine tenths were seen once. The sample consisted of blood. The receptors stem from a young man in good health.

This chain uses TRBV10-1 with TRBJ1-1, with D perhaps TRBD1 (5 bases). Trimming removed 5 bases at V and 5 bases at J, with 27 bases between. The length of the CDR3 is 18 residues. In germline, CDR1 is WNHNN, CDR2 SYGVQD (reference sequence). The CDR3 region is CASSRAGISPGEGTEAFF. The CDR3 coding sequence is TGCGCCAGCAGTCGTGCAGGGATATCCCCAGGAGAAGGAACTGAAGCTTTCTTT.

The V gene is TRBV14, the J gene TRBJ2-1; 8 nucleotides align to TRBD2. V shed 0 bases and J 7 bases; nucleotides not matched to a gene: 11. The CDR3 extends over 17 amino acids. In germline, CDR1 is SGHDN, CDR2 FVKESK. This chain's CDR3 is CASSQEPGLAYQNEQFF. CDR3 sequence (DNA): TGTGCCAGCAGCCAAGAACCCGGACTAGCATATCAAAATGAGCAGTTCTTC. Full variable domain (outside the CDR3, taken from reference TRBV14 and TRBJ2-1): EAGVTQFPSHSVIEKGQTVTLRCDPISGHDNLYWYRRVMGKEIKFLLHFVKESKQDESGMPNNRFLAERTGGTYSTLKVQPAELEDSGVYFCASSQEPGLAYQNEQFFGPGTRLTVL.

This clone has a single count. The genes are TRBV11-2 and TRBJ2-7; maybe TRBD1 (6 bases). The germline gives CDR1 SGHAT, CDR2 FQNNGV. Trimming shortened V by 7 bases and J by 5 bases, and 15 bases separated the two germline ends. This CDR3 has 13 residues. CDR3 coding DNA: TGTGCCAGCACCGTGGACAGCCGCGACGAGCAGTACTTC. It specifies CASTVDSRDEQYF.

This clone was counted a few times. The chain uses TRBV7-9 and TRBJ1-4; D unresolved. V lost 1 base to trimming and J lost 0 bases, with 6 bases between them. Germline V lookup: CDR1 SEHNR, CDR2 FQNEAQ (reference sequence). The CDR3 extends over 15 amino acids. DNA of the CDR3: TGTGCCAGCAGCTTAGACATTGCAACTAATGAAAAACTGTTTTTT. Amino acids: CASSLDIATNEKLFF.

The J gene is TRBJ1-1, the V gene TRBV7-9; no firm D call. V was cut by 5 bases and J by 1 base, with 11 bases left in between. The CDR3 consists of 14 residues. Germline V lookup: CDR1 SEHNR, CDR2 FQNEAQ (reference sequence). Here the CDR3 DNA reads TGTGCCAGCAGCCTTAAACAGAAGAACACTGAAGCTTTCTTT. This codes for CASSLKQKNTEAFF. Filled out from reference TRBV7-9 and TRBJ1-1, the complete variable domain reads DTGVSQNPRHKITKRGQNVTFRCDPISEHNRLYWYRQTLGQGPEFLTYFQNEAQLEKSRLLSDRFSAERPKGSFSTLEIQRTEQGDSAMYLCASSLKQKNTEAFFGQGTRLTVV.

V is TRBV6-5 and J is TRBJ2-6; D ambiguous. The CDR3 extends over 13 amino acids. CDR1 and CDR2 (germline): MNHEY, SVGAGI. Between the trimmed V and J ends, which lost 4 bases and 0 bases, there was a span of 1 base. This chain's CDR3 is CASSFSGANVLTF. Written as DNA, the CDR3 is TGTGCCAGCAGTTTCTCTGGGGCCAACGTCCTGACTTTC.

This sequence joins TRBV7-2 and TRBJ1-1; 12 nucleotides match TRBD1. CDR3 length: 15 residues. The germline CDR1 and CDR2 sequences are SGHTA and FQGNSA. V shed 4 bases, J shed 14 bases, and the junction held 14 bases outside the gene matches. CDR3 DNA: TGTGCCAGCAGCTCCCGAAACGGGACAGGGGGCGGCTTCTTCTTT. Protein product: CASSSRNGTGGGFFF. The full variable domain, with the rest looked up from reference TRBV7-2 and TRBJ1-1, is GAGVSQSPSNKVTEKGKDVELRCDPISGHTALYWYRQSLGQGLEFLIYFQGNSAPDKSGLPSDRFSAERTGGSVSTLTIQRTQQEDSAVYLCASSSRNGTGGGFFFGQGTRLTVV.

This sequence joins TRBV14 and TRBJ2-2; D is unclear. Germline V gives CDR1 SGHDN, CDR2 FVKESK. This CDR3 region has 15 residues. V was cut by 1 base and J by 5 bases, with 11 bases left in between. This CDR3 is CASSQVLGFTGELFF. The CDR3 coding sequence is TGTGCCAGCAGCCAAGTGTTAGGTTTTACCGGGGAGCTGTTTTTT.

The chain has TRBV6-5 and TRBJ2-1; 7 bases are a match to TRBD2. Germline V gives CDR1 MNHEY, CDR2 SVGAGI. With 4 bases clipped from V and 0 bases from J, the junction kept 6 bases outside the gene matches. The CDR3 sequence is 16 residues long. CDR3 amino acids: CASSSQRGASYNEQFF. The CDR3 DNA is TGTGCCAGCAGTTCCCAGCGGGGCGCCTCCTACAATGAGCAGTTCTTC.

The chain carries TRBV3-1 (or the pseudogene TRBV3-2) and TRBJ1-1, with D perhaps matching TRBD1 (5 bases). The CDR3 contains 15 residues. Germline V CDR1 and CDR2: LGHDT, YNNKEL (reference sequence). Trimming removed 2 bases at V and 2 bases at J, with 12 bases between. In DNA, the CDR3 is TGTGCCAGCAGCCAAAACCGGGACCCCAACACTGAAGCTTTCTTT. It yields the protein CASSQNRDPNTEAFF.

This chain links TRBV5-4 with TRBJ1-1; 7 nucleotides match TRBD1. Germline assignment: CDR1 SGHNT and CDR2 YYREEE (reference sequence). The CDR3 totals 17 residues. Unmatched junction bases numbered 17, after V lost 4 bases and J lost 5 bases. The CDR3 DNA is TGTGCCAGCAGCGCGGGACAGCGACCCGTTGCGAGTACTGAAGCTTTCTTT. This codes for CASSAGQRPVASTEAFF.

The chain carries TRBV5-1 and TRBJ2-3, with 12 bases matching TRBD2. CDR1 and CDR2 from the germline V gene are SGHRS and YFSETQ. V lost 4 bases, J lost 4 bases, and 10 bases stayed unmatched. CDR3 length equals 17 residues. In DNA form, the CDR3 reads TGCGCCAGCAGCCTAAATGGACTAGCGGGGAGCGCAGATACGCAGTATTTT. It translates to CASSLNGLAGSADTQYF. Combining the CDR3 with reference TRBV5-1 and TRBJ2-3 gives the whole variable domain KAGVTQTPRYLIKTRGQQVTLSCSPISGHRSVSWYQQTPGQGLQFLFEYFSETQRNKGNFPGRFSGRQFSNSRSEMNVSTLELGDSALYLCASSLNGLAGSADTQYFGPGTRLTVL.

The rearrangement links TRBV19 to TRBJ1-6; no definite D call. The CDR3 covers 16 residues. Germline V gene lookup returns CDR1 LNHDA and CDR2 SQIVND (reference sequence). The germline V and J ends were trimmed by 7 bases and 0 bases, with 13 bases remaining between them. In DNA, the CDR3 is TGTGCCAGTACCCCAGTGGGTGGCTCCTATAATTCACCCCTCCACTTT. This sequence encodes CASTPVGGSYNSPLHF.

The CDR3 region is CASSTGTGVQAFF. The CDR3 coding sequence is TGTGCCAGCAGCACCGGGACAGGGGTTCAGGCTTTCTTT. The rearrangement joins TRBV12-3 or TRBV12-4 to TRBJ1-1, with TRBD1 matching over 10 bases. The CDR3 is 13 residues long. The trim removed 6 bases at V and 11 bases at J, leaving 9 bases unmatched.

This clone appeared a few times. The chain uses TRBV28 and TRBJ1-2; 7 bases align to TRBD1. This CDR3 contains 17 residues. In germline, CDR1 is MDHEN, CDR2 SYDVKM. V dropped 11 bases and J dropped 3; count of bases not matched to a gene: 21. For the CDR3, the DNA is TGTGCCGGGTTCGGGATCTCCGGGACAGATTCCTACTATGGCTACACCTTC. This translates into CAGFGISGTDSYYGYTF.

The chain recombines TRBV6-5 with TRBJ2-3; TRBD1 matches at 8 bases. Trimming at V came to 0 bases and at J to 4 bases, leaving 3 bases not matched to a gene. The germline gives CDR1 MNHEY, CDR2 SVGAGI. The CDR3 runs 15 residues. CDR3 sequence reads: CASSYSGGQADTQYF. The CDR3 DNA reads TGTGCCAGCAGTTACTCCGGGGGACAGGCAGATACGCAGTATTTT.

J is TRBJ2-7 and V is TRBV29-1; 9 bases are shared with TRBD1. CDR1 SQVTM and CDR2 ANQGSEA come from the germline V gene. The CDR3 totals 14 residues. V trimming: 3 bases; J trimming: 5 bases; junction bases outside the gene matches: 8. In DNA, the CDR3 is TGCAGCGTTGATAACAGGGGGCGCATGGACGAGCAGTACTTC. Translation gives CSVDNRGRMDEQYF.

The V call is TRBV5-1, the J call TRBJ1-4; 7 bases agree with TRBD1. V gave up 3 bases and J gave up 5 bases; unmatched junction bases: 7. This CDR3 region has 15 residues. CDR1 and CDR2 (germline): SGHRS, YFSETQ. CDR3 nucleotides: TGCGCCAGCAGCTCACAGGGGAGGGTAAATGAAAAACTGTTTTTT. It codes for CASSSQGRVNEKLFF.

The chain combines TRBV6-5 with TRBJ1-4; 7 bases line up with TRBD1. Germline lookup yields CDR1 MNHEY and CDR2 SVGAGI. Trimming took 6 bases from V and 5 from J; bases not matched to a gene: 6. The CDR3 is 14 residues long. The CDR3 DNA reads TGTGCCAGCAGAGAGACAGGGTCCAATGAAAAACTGTTTTTT. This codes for CASRETGSNEKLFF.

The CDR3: CASSARQGASNQPQHF. The CDR3 coding sequence is TGTGCCAGCAGTGCACGACAGGGGGCTAGCAATCAGCCCCAGCATTTT. The chain employs TRBV2 and TRBJ1-5; TRBD1 agrees at 10 bases. Losses at the gene ends were 4 bases for V and 0 bases for J; bases not matched to a gene: 3. Germline CDR1 SNHLY, CDR2 FYNNEI. This CDR3 comprises 16 residues.

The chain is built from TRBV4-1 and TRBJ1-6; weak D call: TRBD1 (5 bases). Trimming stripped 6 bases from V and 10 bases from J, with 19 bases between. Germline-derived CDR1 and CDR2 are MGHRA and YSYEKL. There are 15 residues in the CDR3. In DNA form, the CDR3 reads TGCGCCAGCAGTCCCCACGGGGGGATTGTGTCACCCCTCCACTTT. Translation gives CASSPHGGIVSPLHF.

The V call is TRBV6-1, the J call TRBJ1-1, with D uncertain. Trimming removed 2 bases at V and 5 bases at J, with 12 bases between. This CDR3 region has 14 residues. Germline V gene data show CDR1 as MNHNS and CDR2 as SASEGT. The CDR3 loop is CASSEKGPRTEAFF. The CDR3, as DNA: TGTGCCAGCAGTGAAAAAGGTCCCCGGACTGAAGCTTTCTTT.

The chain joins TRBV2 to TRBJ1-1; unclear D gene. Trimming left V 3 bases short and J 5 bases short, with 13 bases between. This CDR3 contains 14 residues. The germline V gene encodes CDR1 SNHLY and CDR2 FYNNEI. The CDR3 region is CASSDMSLRTEAFF. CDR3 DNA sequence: TGTGCCAGCAGTGATATGAGTTTAAGGACTGAAGCTTTCTTT.

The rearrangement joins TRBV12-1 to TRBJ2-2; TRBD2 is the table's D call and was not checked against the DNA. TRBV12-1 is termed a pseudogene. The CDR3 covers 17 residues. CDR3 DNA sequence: TGTGCCAGCAGCATTAAGAAGACTAGCGGAAACACCGGGGAGCTGTTTTTT. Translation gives CASSIKKTSGNTGELFF.

This CDR3 is CASRQRGAEAFF. The CDR3 DNA reads as TGTGCCAGCAGACAACGGGGAGCTGAAGCTTTCTTT. The chain couples TRBV12-3 or TRBV12-4 to TRBJ1-1; D unresolved. Trimming left V 6 bases short and J 6 bases short, with 11 bases between. This CDR3 contains 12 residues.

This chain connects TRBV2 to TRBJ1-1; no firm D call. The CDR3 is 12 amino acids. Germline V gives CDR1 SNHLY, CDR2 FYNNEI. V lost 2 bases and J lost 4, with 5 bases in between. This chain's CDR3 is CASSEIVTEAFF. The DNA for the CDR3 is TGTGCCAGCAGTGAAATTGTCACTGAAGCTTTCTTT.

In DNA, the CDR3 is TGTGCCAGCATGGAAAGGCCGTTCAATCAGCCCCAGCATTTT. Translated: CASMERPFNQPQHF. This chain links TRBV21-1 with TRBJ1-5. TRBV21-1 is a pseudogene segment. CDR3 length: 14 residues.

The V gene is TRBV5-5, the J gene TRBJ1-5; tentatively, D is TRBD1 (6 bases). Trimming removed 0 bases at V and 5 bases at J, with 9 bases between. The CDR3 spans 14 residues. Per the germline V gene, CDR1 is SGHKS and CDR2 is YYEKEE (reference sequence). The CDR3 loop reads CASSLGAGDQPQHF. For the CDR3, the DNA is TGTGCCAGCAGCTTGGGGGCAGGGGATCAGCCCCAGCATTTT. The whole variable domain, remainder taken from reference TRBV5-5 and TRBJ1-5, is DAGVTQSPTHLIKTRGQQVTLRCSPISGHKSVSWYQQVLGQGPQFIFQYYEKEERGRGNFPDRFSARQFPNYSSELNVNALLLGDSALYLCASSLGAGDQPQHFGDGTRLSIL.

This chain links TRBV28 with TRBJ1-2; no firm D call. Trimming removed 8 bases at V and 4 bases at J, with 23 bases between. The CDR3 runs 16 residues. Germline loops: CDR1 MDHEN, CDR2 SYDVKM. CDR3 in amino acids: CASQGREQVFGYGYTF. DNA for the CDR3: TGTGCCAGCCAAGGCCGGGAGCAGGTTTTTGGCTATGGCTACACCTTC.

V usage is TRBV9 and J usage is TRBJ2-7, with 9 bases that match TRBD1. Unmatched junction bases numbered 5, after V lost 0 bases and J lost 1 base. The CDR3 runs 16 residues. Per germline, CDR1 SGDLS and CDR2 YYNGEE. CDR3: CASSVDPGQGSYEQYF. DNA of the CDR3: TGTGCCAGCAGCGTAGATCCGGGACAGGGTTCCTACGAGCAGTACTTC.

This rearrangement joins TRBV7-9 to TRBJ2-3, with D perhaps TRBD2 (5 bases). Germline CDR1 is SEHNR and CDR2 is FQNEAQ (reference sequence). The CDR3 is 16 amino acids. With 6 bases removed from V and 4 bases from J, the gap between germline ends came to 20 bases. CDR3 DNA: TGTGCCAGCAGTCGCCAGTCTCTAGCCTATGCAGATACGCAGTATTTT. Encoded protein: CASSRQSLAYADTQYF.

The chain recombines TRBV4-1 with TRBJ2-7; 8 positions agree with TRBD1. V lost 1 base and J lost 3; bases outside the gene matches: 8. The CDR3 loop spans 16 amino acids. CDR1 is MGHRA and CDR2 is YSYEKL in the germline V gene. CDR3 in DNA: TGCGCCAGCAGCCAAGCCAATGACAGGGGTATCTACGAGCAGTACTTC. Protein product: CASSQANDRGIYEQYF.